A single sample is the source of the 30 T cell receptor beta chains below, sequenced in a study of OX40 agonist ivuxolimab in advanced cancers. Only in-frame clones appear in the TCRdb table, and some are missing; sequencing was by immunoSEQ multiplex PCR. The sample shows around 82,000 clones, about 89% of them seen only once. The material was CD4+ or CD8+ T cells sorted from blood, obtained in a trial of the OX40 agonist ivuxolimab. The source of these receptors is an adult with an advanced solid tumor such as melanoma, head and neck, liver or kidney cancer.

V and J are TRBV30 and TRBJ1-2; D is ambiguous. Germline CDR1 GTSNPN, CDR2 SVGIG (reference sequence). CDR3 length: 13 amino acids. Trimming took off 1 base at V and 8 bases at J, with 14 bases between the two ends. The DNA for the CDR3 is TGTGCCTGGAGTGCCAGCCACGGGGAGGGCTACACCTTC. It translates to CAWSASHGEGYTF.

In regard to this clone: One junction end does not reproduce the germline sequence, and a read error may be involved. The chain's CDR3 is CASSSSSGRAVRDF. The CDR3 DNA follows: TGTGCCAGCAGCTCGTCAAGCGGGAGGGCGGTTCGGGACTTC. V gene TRBV13 combines with J gene TRBJ2-7; 10 nucleotides align to TRBD2. The germline V gene encodes CDR1 PRHDT and CDR2 FYEKMQ (reference sequence). This CDR3 has 14 amino acids.

The J gene is TRBJ2-2, the V gene TRBV5-1, with D perhaps matching TRBD2 (6 bases). CDR3 length: 19 residues. Trimming removed 1 base from V and 4 bases from J, with 23 bases in between. Looked up from germline, CDR1 is SGHRS and CDR2 is YFSETQ. This CDR3 is CASSLSWSGVSGLTGELFF. The CDR3 DNA follows: TGCGCCAGCAGCTTGTCCTGGTCGGGGGTTAGCGGACTCACCGGGGAGCTGTTTTTT.

The rearrangement joins TRBV4-2 to TRBJ2-5; D possibly corresponds to TRBD2 (6 bases). Deletions cut 0 bases from V and 5 bases from J, with 19 bases between. This CDR3 is 17 amino acids long. Germline assignment: CDR1 LGHNA and CDR2 YNFKEQ. This CDR3 is CASSQESLASARETQYF. CDR3 DNA sequence: TGTGCCAGCAGCCAAGAAAGTTTGGCTAGCGCACGGGAGACCCAGTACTTC.

The genes are TRBV5-1 and TRBJ1-6; no firm D call. Germline V gene sequence: CDR1 SGHRS, CDR2 YFSETQ. This CDR3 spans 14 amino acids. V was cut by 5 bases and J by 9 bases, with 15 bases left in between. The DNA for the CDR3 is TGCGCCAGCAGAGAATCAAGGGTGGCTTCACCCCTCCACTTT. Translating it yields CASRESRVASPLHF.

V and J are TRBV4-1 and TRBJ2-7, with D perhaps TRBD2 (6 bases). Germline V lookup: CDR1 MGHRA, CDR2 YSYEKL. The ends were cut back, 0 bases at V and 0 bases at J, with 9 bases in the middle. The CDR3 sequence is 15 residues long. The CDR3 nucleotides are TGCGCCAGCAGCCAAGAGATCGGGGGCTCCTACGAGCAGTACTTC. This encodes CASSQEIGGSYEQYF.

This chain uses TRBV6-5 with TRBJ2-1, with 7 positions matching TRBD1. J was trimmed by 10 bases and V by 2 bases; bases with no gene match: 5. The CDR3 has 13 amino acids. Germline V gene data show CDR1 as MNHEY and CDR2 as SVGAGI. The CDR3 is CASSYEGAGEQFF. CDR3 DNA: TGTGCCAGCAGTTACGAGGGGGCCGGGGAGCAGTTCTTC.

This clone was seen only a few times. This chain uses TRBV9 with TRBJ1-2; 11 bases line up with TRBD1. In germline, CDR1 is SGDLS, CDR2 YYNGEE. CDR3 length equals 15 residues. With V trimmed by 3 bases and J by 6 bases, 7 bases remained unmatched. The CDR3 reads CASSGGQGGPHGYTF. CDR3 in DNA: TGTGCCAGCAGCGGGGGACAGGGGGGACCCCATGGCTACACCTTC.

V usage is TRBV19 and J usage is TRBJ2-4; D is uncertain. Germline loops: CDR1 LNHDA, CDR2 SQIVND (reference sequence). V was trimmed by 5 bases and J by 0 bases, leaving 14 bases between them. This CDR3 has 16 amino acids. This CDR3 is CASSPGRFLAKNIQYF. The CDR3 DNA sequence: TGTGCCAGTAGTCCTGGACGGTTCCTAGCCAAAAACATTCAGTACTTC.

The rearrangement uses TRBV7-2 and TRBJ1-5; D uncertain. CDR1 and CDR2 (germline): SGHTA, FQGNSA. The CDR3 is 15 residues long. Trimming cost V 2 bases and J 3 bases, with 11 bases left between them. CDR3 sequence (DNA): TGTGCCAGCAGCTTATTGTCAGCCAACAATCAGCCCCAGCATTTT. Translating it yields CASSLLSANNQPQHF. The full variable domain, with the rest looked up from reference TRBV7-2 and TRBJ1-5, is GAGVSQSPSNKVTEKGKDVELRCDPISGHTALYWYRQSLGQGLEFLIYFQGNSAPDKSGLPSDRFSAERTGGSVSTLTIQRTQQEDSAVYLCASSLLSANNQPQHFGDGTRLSIL.

This chain joins TRBV5-4 and TRBJ2-5; D is uncertain. V lost 2 bases and J lost 3, with 8 bases in between. The CDR3 runs 13 residues. Germline-derived CDR1 and CDR2 are SGHNT and YYREEE (reference sequence). In nucleotides, the CDR3 is TGTGCCAGCAGCTTATGGGGTAAAGAGACCCAGTACTTC. The encoded protein is CASSLWGKETQYF.

The chain employs TRBV9 and TRBJ2-3, with a weak D call TRBD2 (6 bases). The CDR3 length is 13 residues. Germline V gives CDR1 SGDLS, CDR2 YYNGEE. V was trimmed by 5 bases and J by 4 bases, leaving 11 bases between them. The CDR3 region is CASSRLGSDTQYF. The CDR3 DNA is TGTGCCAGCAGTCGACTAGGTTCAGATACGCAGTATTTT. The whole variable domain, filled in from reference TRBV9 and TRBJ2-3, reads DSGVTQTPKHLITATGQRVTLRCSPRSGDLSVYWYQQSLDQGLQFLIQYYNGEERAKGNILERFSAQQFPDLHSELNLSSLELGDSALYFCASSRLGSDTQYFGPGTRLTVL.

V and J are TRBV19 and TRBJ2-5, with D perhaps TRBD1 (6 bases). CDR3 length: 15 amino acids. Germline V lookup: CDR1 LNHDA, CDR2 SQIVND (reference sequence). The V end lost 4 bases, the J end lost 1 base, and 13 bases lay between the germline ends. CDR3 in DNA: TGTGCCAGTAGTACCGCAGGGGCCGGCCAAGAGACCCAGTACTTC. Amino acid sequence: CASSTAGAGQETQYF.

This clone was seen repeatedly, ten times or more. This chain joins TRBV2 and TRBJ2-5; the D is unclear. The CDR3 has 18 residues. In germline, CDR1 is SNHLY, CDR2 FYNNEI. V was cut by 5 bases and J by 2 bases, with 24 bases left in between. In DNA form, the CDR3 reads TGTGCCAGCAGTCCCCAGATGGCGGTCCGAAGGCCTCAAGAGACCCAGTACTTC. This sequence encodes CASSPQMAVRRPQETQYF.

The gene calls are TRBV7-9 and TRBJ2-5; D possibly corresponds to TRBD1 (6 bases). There are 14 residues in the CDR3. Germline CDR1 SEHNR, CDR2 FQNEAQ (reference sequence). V was pared by 4 bases and J by 2 bases, with 11 bases between. The CDR3 protein is CASSSSTGQETQYF. The CDR3 DNA sequence: TGTGCCAGCAGCTCTTCGACAGGTCAAGAGACCCAGTACTTC.

This clone has only one observation. The J gene is TRBJ2-7, the V gene TRBV25-1; D call uncertain. V was pared by 2 bases and J by 7 bases, with 12 bases between. Germline CDR1 and CDR2: MGHDK and SYGVNS. CDR3 size: 13 residues. CDR3 in DNA: TGTGCCAGCAGTGAACCCCCCTGGGGAGAGCAGTACTTC. It encodes CASSEPPWGEQYF.

In this sample, this clone turned up once. The CDR3 bases are TGTGCCAGCACCCGGACGGATCTAGCGGCCACAGATACGCAGTATTTT. Protein sequence: CASTRTDLAATDTQYF. This chain joins TRBV2 and TRBJ2-3, with 7 positions matching TRBD2. CDR1 SNHLY and CDR2 FYNNEI come from the germline V gene. The CDR3 covers 16 residues. The V gene end was trimmed by 7 bases and the J gene end by 2 bases; junction bases not matched to a gene: 12.

This chain uses TRBV27 with TRBJ2-5, with 7 bases aligning to TRBD2. Trimming took 3 bases from V and 5 from J; bases not matched to a gene: 12. Germline loops: CDR1 MNHEY, CDR2 SMNVEV (reference sequence). The CDR3 is 16 amino acids. The CDR3 reads CASSFGGGSPGETQYF. In DNA, the CDR3 is TGTGCCAGCAGTTTCGGCGGCGGGAGTCCTGGGGAGACCCAGTACTTC.

The V gene is TRBV7-9, the J gene TRBJ2-1; D tentatively reads TRBD1 or TRBD2 (5 bases each). Germline CDR1 and CDR2: SEHNR and FQNEAQ (reference sequence). Trimming left V 5 bases short and J 0 bases short, with 11 bases between. The CDR3 is 15 amino acids. The CDR3 nucleotides are TGTGCCAGCAGCGAGGGACGGAGCTCCTACAATGAGCAGTTCTTC. Protein sequence: CASSEGRSSYNEQFF.

The chain carries TRBV27 and TRBJ1-5; D is perhaps TRBD1 (5 bases). The CDR3 extends over 15 amino acids. CDR1 is MNHEY, CDR2 SMNVEV, per germline (reference sequence). With 2 bases removed from V and 2 bases from J, the gap between germline ends came to 10 bases. CDR3 bases: TGTGCCAGCAGTTTAGGCCAGGGCGGCAATCAGCCCCAGCATTTT. It is translated as CASSLGQGGNQPQHF.

This chain joins TRBV2 and TRBJ1-1, with D hard to call. CDR3 size: 15 residues. In germline, CDR1 is SNHLY, CDR2 FYNNEI. V shed 2 bases and J shed 1 base, with 11 bases lying between them. The CDR3 coding sequence is TGTGCCAGCAGTGAATCCCGGGCCGCGAACACTGAAGCTTTCTTT. It specifies CASSESRAANTEAFF.

As concerns this clone: The germline gene is not matched at one end of the junction; a read error may be the cause. The chain combines TRBV7-6 with TRBJ2-7, with D perhaps TRBD1 or TRBD2 (6 bases each). Germline CDR1 reads SGHVS; CDR2 reads FNYEAQ. The length of the CDR3 is 13 residues. The CDR3 DNA sequence: TGTGCCAGCAGTTTAGGGGGGCGTCGCGAGCAGTACTTC. This codes for CASSLGGRREQYF. The full variable domain, with the rest looked up from reference TRBV7-6 and TRBJ2-7, is GAGVSQSPRYKVTKRGQDVALRCDPISGHVSLYWYRQALGQGPEFLTYFNYEAQQDKSGLPNDRFSAERPEGSISTLTIQRTEQRDSAMYRCASSLGGRREQYFGPGTRLTVT.

The J gene is TRBJ2-2, the V gene TRBV5-4, with D maybe TRBD2 (6 bases). Looked up from germline, CDR1 is SGHNT and CDR2 is YYREEE (reference sequence). The CDR3 covers 15 residues. V lost 3 bases and J lost 2, with 11 bases in between. CDR3 sequence reads: CASSSSGVNTGELFF. Written as DNA, the CDR3 is TGTGCCAGCAGCTCCTCGGGGGTAAACACCGGGGAGCTGTTTTTT.

The chain employs TRBV9 and TRBJ2-3, with 9 bases fitting TRBD2. Unmatched junction bases numbered 6, after V lost 6 bases and J lost 4 bases. The CDR3 sequence is 14 residues long. From germline, CDR1 is SGDLS and CDR2 YYNGEE. CDR3 residues: CASTVAGVPDTQYF. CDR3 bases: TGTGCCAGCACGGTAGCGGGAGTACCAGATACGCAGTATTTT.

The CDR3 spells CASSAGTNHGYTF. The CDR3 nucleotides read TGTGCCAGCAGTGCCGGGACAAACCATGGCTACACCTTC. The genes are TRBV25-1 and TRBJ1-2, with D maybe TRBD1 (6 bases). Trimming cost V 4 bases and J 6 bases, with 12 bases left between them. The CDR3 has 13 amino acids. Germline V gene lookup returns CDR1 MGHDK and CDR2 SYGVNS.

This rearrangement joins TRBV19 to TRBJ2-3; TRBD2 might be the D (5 bases). This CDR3 has 14 residues. Trimming left V 5 bases short and J 4 bases short, with 13 bases between. The germline CDR1 and CDR2 sequences are LNHDA and SQIVND (reference sequence). The CDR3 loop reads CASSGLGGPDTQYF. The CDR3, as DNA: TGTGCCAGTAGTGGGCTAGGCGGGCCAGATACGCAGTATTTT.

The chain couples TRBV11-3 to TRBJ2-3; D assignment may be TRBD1 or TRBD2 (5 bases each). The CDR3 contains 12 residues. CDR1 is SGHNT, CDR2 YENEEA, per germline. The germline V and J ends were trimmed by 3 bases and 6 bases, with 7 bases remaining between them. The CDR3 loop reads CASSFEGDTQYF. DNA of the CDR3: TGTGCCAGCAGCTTCGAGGGGGATACGCAGTATTTT.

V gene TRBV5-4 combines with J gene TRBJ1-1, with a tentative D call TRBD1 (6 bases). V gave up 4 bases and J gave up 1 base, with 14 bases separating them. This CDR3 is built from 15 residues. Germline CDR1 and CDR2: SGHNT and YYREEE (reference sequence). CDR3 protein: CASSPYVTGNTEAFF. In nucleotides, the CDR3 is TGTGCCAGCAGCCCTTACGTGACAGGGAACACTGAAGCTTTCTTT.

The J gene is TRBJ2-1, the V gene TRBV2; D ambiguous. CDR1 and CDR2 from the germline V gene are SNHLY and FYNNEI. The CDR3 spans 15 residues. V shed 6 bases and J shed 4 bases, with 16 bases lying between them. CDR3 region: CASRVDLPGYNEQFF. The CDR3 coding sequence is TGTGCCAGCAGAGTGGACCTACCCGGGTACAATGAGCAGTTCTTC.

This chain links TRBV6-5 with TRBJ2-4; a possible D gene is TRBD2 (6 bases). The CDR3 is made up of 13 amino acids. Trimming left V 4 bases short and J 5 bases short, with 9 bases between. Germline V gives CDR1 MNHEY, CDR2 SVGAGI. CDR3: CASSWRGENIQYF. As DNA, the CDR3 is TGTGCCAGCAGTTGGAGGGGAGAAAACATTCAGTACTTC.